Listed below are T cell receptor beta chains from one sample, sequenced in a study of blood T cell repertoires in COVID-19. TCRdb's table, derived via immunoSEQ multiplex PCR, lists solely in-frame clones and lacks some. The repertoire includes 150,000 to 200,000 clones, approximately 85% of them detected once, and approximately 11% sits in the top ten. The sample consisted of peripheral blood. These receptor sequences come from a human donor with active or convalescent COVID-19. The donor label of this sample is uncertain. Each CDR3 is given with its conserved first and last residue. D genes are given only for firm matches. Some rows have no size entry. The others give once, few or many, or a class for an expanded clone.

d_call	v_call	clone_size	j_call	cdr3_nt	cdr3_aa
.	TRBV7-2	few	TRBJ2-1	TGTGCCAGCAGCTTAGACGGGAGCTCCTACAATGAGCAGTTCTTC	CASSLDGSSYNEQFF
.	TRBV7-7	.	TRBJ1-3	TGTGCCAGCAGCCTGTCCGGGACTTCTGGAAACACCATATATTTT	CASSLSGTSGNTIYF
.	TRBV28	few	TRBJ2-7	TGTGCCAGCACCGCCCCGGGGGAGATGAGCTACGAGCAGTACTTC	CASTAPGEMSYEQYF
.	TRBV5-1	.	TRBJ2-3	TGCGCCAGCACAAGGCTAGCTGAAGATACGCAGTATTTT	CASTRLAEDTQYF
TRBD1	TRBV2	.	TRBJ2-3	TGTGCCAGCAGAAAGACAGGGATCACAGATACGCAGTATTTT	CASRKTGITDTQYF
TRBD2	TRBV9	.	TRBJ2-5	TGTGCCAGCAGCGTAGGGGACTACCTTCAAGAGACCCAGTACTTC	CASSVGDYLQETQYF
.	TRBV19	.	TRBJ2-1	TGTGCCAGTAGCTTCTACGTCCCCAATGAGCAGTTCTTC	CASSFYVPNEQFF
.	TRBV12-5	.	TRBJ1-5	TGTGCTAGTGCCCTGGGGGGGAATCAGCCCCAGCATTTT	CASALGGNQPQHF
TRBD1	TRBV29-1	.	TRBJ2-2	TGCAGCGCGGGACAGGGAAACACCGGGGAGCTGTTTTTT	CSAGQGNTGELFF
TRBD2	TRBV5-4	few	TRBJ2-3	TGTGCCAGCAGCTCACCTAGCGGAGCCACAGATACGCAGTATTTT	CASSSPSGATDTQYF
.	TRBV29-1	.	TRBJ1-1	TGCAGCGTGTGGTGGGGAGAGGGCACTGAAGCTTTCTTT	CSVWWGEGTEAFF
.	TRBV7-3	.	TRBJ1-2	TGTGCCAGCAGCTCGCTCCCGGGAGGCGACTATGGCTACACCTTC	CASSSLPGGDYGYTF
.	TRBV10-3	.	TRBJ2-6	TGTGCCACCGGGGGAGTCTCTGGGGCCAACGTCCTGACTTTC	CATGGVSGANVLTF
.	TRBV24-1	.	TRBJ2-3	TGTGCCACCAGTGATTATACCACTAGCACAGATACGCAGTATTTT	CATSDYTTSTDTQYF
TRBD1	TRBV5-1	few	TRBJ2-5	TGCGCCAGCAGCTGGGCGGACAGGGGGCGCAGGGAGACCCAGTACTTC	CASSWADRGRRETQYF
TRBD1	TRBV7-7	once	TRBJ2-7	TGTGCCAGCAGCCCAGAGGGGGCTTCCTGGGGGTACTACGAGCAGTACTTC	CASSPEGASWGYYEQYF
TRBD1	TRBV5-1	.	TRBJ2-5	TGCGCCAGCAGCTTGGAGGCAGGGGGCGGAGAGACCCAGTACTTC	CASSLEAGGGETQYF
.	TRBV12-3/TRBV12-4	.	TRBJ1-1	TGTGCCAGCAGACAGGACACTGAAGCTTTCTTT	CASRQDTEAFF
.	TRBV28	.	TRBJ1-2	TGTGCCAGCAGCCTAGGCGGGGGGGACTATGGCTACACCTTC	CASSLGGGDYGYTF
TRBD1	TRBV28	.	TRBJ2-7	TGTGCCAGCAGTTTGGGACAGGGGGACGTGCAGTACTTC	CASSLGQGDVQYF
.	TRBV5-4	few	TRBJ2-7	TGTGCCAGCAGCTGGGGATATGGGGCCGAGCAGTACTTC	CASSWGYGAEQYF
.	TRBV9	.	TRBJ2-3	TGTGCCAGCAGCGTAGGCCTAGTTCTTACAGATACGCAGTATTTT	CASSVGLVLTDTQYF
.	TRBV11-2	.	TRBJ2-7	TGTGCCAGCAGCTTATGGGGCGGGGCTAGCTACGAGCAGTACTTC	CASSLWGGASYEQYF
TRBD2	TRBV5-1	.	TRBJ2-7	TGCGCCAGCAGCCTAGAGCTTCTAGCGGGAAGCTCCTACGAGCAGTACTTC	CASSLELLAGSSYEQYF
.	TRBV7-2	.	TRBJ1-6	TGTGCCAGCAGCTTTCTGAATTCACCCCTCCACTTT	CASSFLNSPLHF
.	TRBV30	.	TRBJ1-2	TGTGCCAAGAACAGGGAAGGGGGTCGAGGCTACACCTTC	CAKNREGGRGYTF
.	TRBV9	.	TRBJ1-6	TGTGCCAGCAGCACACACCAAGGGGGTAATTCACCCCTCCACTTT	CASSTHQGGNSPLHF